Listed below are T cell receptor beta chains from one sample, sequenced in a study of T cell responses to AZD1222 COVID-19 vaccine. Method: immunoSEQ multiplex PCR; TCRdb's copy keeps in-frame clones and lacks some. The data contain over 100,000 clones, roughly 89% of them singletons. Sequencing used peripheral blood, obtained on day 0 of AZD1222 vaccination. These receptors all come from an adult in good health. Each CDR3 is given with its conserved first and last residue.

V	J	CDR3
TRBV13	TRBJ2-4	CASSSPGGMAKNIQYF
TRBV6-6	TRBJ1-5	CASGEYSNQPQHF
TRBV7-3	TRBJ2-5	CASSPGSKGETQYF
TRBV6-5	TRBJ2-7	CASSYSGTDAYEQYF
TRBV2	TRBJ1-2	CASSERIDFSYTF
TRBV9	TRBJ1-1	CASSYDPGGRGREAFF
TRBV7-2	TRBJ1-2	CASSSDRLGYTF
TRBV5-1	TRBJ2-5	CASSELAGGLDQETQYF
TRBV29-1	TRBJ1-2	CSGGGSTF
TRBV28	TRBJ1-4	CASSSPLTTNEKLFF
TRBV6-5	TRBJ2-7	CASTLMGQGADEQYF
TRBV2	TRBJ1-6	CASLALSLYNSPLHF
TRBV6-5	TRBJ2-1	CASSRTSGGRGEQFF
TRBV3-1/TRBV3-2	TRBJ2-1	CASLGQPNNEQFF
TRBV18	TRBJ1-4	CASSPPKKQGAVGEKLFF
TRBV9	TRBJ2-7	CASSVGVAGAYEQYF
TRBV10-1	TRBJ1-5	CASDSGNQPQHF
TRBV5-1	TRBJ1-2	CASSADTQDYGYTF
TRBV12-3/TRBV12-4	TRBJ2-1	CASSLDLGDEQFF
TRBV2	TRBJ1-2	CASSEEVGQFYGYTF